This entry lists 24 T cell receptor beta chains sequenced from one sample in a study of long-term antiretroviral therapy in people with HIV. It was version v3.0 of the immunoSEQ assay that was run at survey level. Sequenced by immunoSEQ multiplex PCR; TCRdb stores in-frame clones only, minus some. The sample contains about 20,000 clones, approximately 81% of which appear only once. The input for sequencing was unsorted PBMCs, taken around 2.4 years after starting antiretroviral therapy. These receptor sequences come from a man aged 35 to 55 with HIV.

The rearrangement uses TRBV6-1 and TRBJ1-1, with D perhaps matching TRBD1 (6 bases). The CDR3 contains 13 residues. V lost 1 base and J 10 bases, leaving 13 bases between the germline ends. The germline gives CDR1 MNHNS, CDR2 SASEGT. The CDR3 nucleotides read TGTGCCAGCAGTGAAGGCCAACAGGGTGCAGCTTTCTTT. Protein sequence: CASSEGQQGAAFF.

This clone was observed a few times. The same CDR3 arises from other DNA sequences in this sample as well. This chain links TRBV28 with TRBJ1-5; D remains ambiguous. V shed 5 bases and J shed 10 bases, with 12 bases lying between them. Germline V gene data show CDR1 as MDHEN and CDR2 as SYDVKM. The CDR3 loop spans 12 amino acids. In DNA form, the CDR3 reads TGTGCCAGCAGTCCCCCGCGAGGTCCCCAGCATTTT. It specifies CASSPPRGPQHF.

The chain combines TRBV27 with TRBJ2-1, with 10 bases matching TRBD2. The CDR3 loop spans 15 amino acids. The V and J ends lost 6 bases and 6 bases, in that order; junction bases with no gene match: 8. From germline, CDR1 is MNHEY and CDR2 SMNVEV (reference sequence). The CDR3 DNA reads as TGTGCCAGCAGCCACCGGACTAGCGGACTCAATGAGCAGTTCTTC. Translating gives CASSHRTSGLNEQFF.

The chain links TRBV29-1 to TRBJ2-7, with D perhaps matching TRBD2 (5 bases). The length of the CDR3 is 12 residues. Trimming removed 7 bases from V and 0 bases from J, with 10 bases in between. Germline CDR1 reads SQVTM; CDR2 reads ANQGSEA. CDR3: CSGSTTSYEQYF. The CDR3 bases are TGCAGCGGATCGACTACCTCCTACGAGCAGTACTTC.

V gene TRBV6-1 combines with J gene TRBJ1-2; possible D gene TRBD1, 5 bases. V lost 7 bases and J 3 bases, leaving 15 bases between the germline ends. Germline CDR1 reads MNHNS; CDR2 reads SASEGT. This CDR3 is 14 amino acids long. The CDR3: CASTKGAVDYGYTF. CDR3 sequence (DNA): TGTGCCAGCACCAAAGGGGCCGTCGACTATGGCTACACCTTC.

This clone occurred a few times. CDR3 region: CASSLTGMVYEQYF. The CDR3 region has the DNA TGTGCCAGCAGCTTAACAGGGATGGTCTACGAGCAGTACTTC. J is TRBJ2-7 and V is TRBV5-6, with D maybe TRBD1 (6 bases). With 2 bases removed from V and 3 bases from J, the gap between germline ends came to 12 bases. The length of the CDR3 is 14 residues. Germline CDR1 and CDR2: SGHDT and YYEEEE.

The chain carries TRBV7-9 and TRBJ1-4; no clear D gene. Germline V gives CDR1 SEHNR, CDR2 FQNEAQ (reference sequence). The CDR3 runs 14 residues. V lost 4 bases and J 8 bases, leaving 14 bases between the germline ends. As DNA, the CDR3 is TGTGCCAGCAGCTCCGAACTCTTATCAGAAAAACTGTTTTTT. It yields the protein CASSSELLSEKLFF.

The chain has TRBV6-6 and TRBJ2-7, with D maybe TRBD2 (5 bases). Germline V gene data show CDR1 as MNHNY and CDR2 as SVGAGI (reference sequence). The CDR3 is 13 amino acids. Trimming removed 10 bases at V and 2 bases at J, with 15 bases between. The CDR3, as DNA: TGTGCCATCAACCGCGGGCACCCCTACGAGCAGTACTTC. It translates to CAINRGHPYEQYF.

CDR3: CADTHPLEETQYF. Written as DNA, the CDR3 is TGTGCCGACACCCACCCCCTGGAAGAGACCCAGTACTTC. The chain couples TRBV19 to TRBJ2-5; D gene uncertain. The V and J ends lost 11 bases and 3 bases respectively, with 16 bases between them. There are 13 residues in the CDR3. Per germline, CDR1 LNHDA and CDR2 SQIVND (reference sequence).

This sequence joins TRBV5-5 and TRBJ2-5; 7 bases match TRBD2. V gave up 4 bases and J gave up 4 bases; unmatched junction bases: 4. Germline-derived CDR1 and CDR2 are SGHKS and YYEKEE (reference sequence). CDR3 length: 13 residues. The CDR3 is CASSLLAGETQYF. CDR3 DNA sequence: TGTGCCAGCAGCCTTTTAGCGGGAGAGACCCAGTACTTC.

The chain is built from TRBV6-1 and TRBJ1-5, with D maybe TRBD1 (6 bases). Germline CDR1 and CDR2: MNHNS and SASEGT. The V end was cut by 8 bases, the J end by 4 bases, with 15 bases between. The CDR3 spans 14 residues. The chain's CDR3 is CASFPGQMNQPQHF. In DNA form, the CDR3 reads TGTGCCAGCTTCCCCGGACAGATGAATCAGCCCCAGCATTTT.

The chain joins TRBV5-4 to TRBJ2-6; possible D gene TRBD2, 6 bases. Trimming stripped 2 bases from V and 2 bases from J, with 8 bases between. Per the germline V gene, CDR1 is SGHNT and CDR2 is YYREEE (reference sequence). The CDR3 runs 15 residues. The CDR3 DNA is TGTGCCAGCAGCTTCGGGGAGGCTGGGGCCAACGTCCTGACTTTC. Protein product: CASSFGEAGANVLTF.

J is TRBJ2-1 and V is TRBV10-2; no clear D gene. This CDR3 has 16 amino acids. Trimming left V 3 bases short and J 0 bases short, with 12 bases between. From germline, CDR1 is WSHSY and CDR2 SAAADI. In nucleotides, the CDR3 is TGCGCCAGCAGTGAATGGATCGGCAGCTCCTACAATGAGCAGTTCTTC. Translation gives CASSEWIGSSYNEQFF.

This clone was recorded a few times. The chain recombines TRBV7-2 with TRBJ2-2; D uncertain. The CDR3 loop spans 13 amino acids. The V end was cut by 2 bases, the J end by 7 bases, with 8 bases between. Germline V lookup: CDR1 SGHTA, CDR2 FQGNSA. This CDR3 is CASSLRVGGELFF. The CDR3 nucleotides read TGTGCCAGCAGCTTAAGGGTGGGCGGGGAGCTGTTTTTT.

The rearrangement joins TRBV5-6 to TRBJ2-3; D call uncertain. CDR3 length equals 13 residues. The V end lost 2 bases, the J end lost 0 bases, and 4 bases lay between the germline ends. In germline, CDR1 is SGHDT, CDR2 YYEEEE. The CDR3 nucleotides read TGTGCCAGCAGCTTCTGGAGCACAGATACGCAGTATTTT. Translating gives CASSFWSTDTQYF.

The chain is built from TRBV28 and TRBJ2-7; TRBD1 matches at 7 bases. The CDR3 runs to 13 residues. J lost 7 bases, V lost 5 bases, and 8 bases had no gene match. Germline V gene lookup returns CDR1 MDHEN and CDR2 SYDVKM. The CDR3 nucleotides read TGTGCCAGCAGTAGACAGGGAGTAAGAGAGCAGTACTTC. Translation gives CASSRQGVREQYF.

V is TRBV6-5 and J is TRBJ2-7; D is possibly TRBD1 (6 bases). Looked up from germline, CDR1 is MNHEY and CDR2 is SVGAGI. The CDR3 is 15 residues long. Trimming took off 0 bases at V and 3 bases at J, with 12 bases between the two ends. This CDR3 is CASSYSPGHFYEQYF. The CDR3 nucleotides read TGTGCCAGCAGTTACTCGCCGGGACACTTCTACGAGCAGTACTTC.

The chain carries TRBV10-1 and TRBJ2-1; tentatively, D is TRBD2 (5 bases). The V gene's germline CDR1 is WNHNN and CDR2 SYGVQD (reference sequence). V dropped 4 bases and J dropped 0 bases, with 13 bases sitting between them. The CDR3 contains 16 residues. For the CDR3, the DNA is TGCGCCAGCAGTGGGGTCCCAACTAGCTCCTACAATGAGCAGTTCTTC. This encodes CASSGVPTSSYNEQFF.

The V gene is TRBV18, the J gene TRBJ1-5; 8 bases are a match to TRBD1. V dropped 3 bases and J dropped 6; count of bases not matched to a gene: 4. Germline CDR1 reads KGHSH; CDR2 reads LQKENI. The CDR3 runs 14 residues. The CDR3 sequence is CASSPDRAVQPQHF. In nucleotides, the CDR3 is TGTGCCAGCTCACCGGACAGGGCGGTTCAGCCCCAGCATTTT.

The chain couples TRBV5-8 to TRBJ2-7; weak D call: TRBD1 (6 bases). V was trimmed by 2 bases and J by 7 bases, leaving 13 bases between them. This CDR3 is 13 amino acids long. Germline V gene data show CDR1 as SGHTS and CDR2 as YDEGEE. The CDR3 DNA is TGTGCCAGCAGCTTTACAGGGTTTTGGGAGCAGTACTTC. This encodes CASSFTGFWEQYF. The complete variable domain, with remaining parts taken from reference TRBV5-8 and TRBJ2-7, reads EAGVTQSPTHLIKTRGQQATLRCSPISGHTSVYWYQQALGLGLQFLLWYDEGEERNRGNFPPRFSGRQFPNYSSELNVNALELEDSALYLCASSFTGFWEQYFGPGTRLTVT.

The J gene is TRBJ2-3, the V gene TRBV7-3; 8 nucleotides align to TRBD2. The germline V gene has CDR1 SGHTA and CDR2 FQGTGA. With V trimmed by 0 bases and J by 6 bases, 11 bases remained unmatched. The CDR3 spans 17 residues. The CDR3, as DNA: TGTGCCAGCAGCTTAACACAGTGGCTAGCGGGTGGGGATACGCAGTATTTT. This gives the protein CASSLTQWLAGGDTQYF.

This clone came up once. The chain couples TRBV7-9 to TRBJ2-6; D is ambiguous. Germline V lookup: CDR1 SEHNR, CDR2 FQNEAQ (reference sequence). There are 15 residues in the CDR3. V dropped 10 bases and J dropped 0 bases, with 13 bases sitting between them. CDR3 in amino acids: CATPLSLSGANVLTF. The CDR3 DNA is TGTGCCACCCCCCTTTCGCTCTCTGGGGCCAACGTCCTGACTTTC.

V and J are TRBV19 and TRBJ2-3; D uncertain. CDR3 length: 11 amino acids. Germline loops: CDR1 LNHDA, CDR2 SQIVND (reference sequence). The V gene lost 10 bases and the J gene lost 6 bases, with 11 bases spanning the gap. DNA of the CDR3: TGTGCCACCCCCCGGCTGGATACGCAGTATTTT. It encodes CATPRLDTQYF.

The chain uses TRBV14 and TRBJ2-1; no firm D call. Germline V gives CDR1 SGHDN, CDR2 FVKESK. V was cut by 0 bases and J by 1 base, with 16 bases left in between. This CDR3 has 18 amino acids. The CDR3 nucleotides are TGTGCCAGCAGCCAAGATCGAGCAGGCCTATTATCCTACAATGAGCAGTTCTTC. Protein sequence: CASSQDRAGLLSYNEQFF.